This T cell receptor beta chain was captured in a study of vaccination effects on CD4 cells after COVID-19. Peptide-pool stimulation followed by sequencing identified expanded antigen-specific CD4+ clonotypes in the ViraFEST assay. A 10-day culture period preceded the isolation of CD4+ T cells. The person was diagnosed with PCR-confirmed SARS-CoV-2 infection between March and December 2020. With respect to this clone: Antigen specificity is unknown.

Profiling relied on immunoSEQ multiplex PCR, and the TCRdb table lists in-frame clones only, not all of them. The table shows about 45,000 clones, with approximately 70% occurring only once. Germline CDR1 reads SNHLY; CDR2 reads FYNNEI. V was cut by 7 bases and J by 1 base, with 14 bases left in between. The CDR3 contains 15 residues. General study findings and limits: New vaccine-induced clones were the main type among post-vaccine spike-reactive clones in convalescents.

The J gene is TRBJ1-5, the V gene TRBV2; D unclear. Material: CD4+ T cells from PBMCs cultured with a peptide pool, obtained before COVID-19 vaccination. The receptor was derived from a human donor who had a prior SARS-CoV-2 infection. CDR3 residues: CASKEGAGSNQPQHF. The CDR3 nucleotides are TGTGCCAGCAAAGAGGGCGCAGGCAGCAATCAGCCCCAGCATTTT.